The clone carrying this TCR beta chain was detected many times. The source of the sample is a study of response to subunit inactivated influenza vaccine. MiXCR was run by TCRdb on the RT-PCR reads, yielding one entry per CDR3 protein. The data show over 400,000 distinct CDR3 sequences, with approximately 12% seen just once and roughly 13% held by the top ten. The CDR3 is 13 residues long. The V gene's germline CDR1 is GTSNPN and CDR2 SVGIG (reference sequence). V lost 1 base to trimming and J lost 2 bases, with 9 bases between them. The chain joins TRBV30 to TRBJ2-7; D remains ambiguous. This TCR came from a man in his fifties or sixties who received an inactivated influenza vaccine. This sample comprised PBMCs from blood, obtained 45 days after vaccination. The CDR3 DNA is TGTGCCTGGAGTGATAAACTGGCCTACGAGCAGTACTTC. Translated: CAWSDKLAYEQYF.